This T cell receptor (beta chain) was recovered during a study of blood T cell repertoires in COVID-19. Study-wide context: COVID-19 samples, acute and convalescent, were from the United States, Italy and Spain. Sample material is recorded as cDNA or gDNA derived from T cells, B-cell-depleted T cells, or PBMCs.

Study processing details: How many nucleated cells were present was estimated from reference gene primer amplification. Only in-frame clones appear in the TCRdb table, and some are missing; sequencing was by immunoSEQ multiplex PCR. The DNA gave D and trimming, while V, J and clone size come from that table. The data contain more than 150,000 clones, 87% of them singletons. The germline V and J ends were trimmed by 1 base and 5 bases, with 10 bases remaining between them. This CDR3 comprises 14 residues. Germline-derived CDR1 and CDR2 are KGHDR and SFDVKD. What was sequenced was peripheral blood. The J gene is TRBJ2-5, the V gene TRBV24-1; TRBD2 might be the D (5 bases). This clonotype was obtained from a man in his forties with active or convalescent COVID-19. The CDR3 sequence: CATSDFSRGETQYF. For the CDR3, the DNA is TGTGCCACCAGTGATTTTAGCAGAGGGGAGACCCAGTACTTC.